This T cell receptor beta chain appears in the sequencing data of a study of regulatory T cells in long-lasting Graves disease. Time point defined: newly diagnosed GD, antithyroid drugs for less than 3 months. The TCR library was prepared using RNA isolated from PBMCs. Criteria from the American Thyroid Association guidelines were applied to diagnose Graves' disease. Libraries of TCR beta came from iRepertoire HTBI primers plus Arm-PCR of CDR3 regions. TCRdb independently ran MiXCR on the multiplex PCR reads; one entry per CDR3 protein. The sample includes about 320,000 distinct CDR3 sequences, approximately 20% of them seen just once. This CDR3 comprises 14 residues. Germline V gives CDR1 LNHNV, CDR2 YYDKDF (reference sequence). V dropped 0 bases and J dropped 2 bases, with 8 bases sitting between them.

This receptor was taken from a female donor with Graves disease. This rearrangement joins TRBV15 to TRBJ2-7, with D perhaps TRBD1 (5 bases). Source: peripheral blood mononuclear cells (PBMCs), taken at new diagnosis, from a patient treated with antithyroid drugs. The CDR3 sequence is CATSREGQAYEQYF. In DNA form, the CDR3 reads TGTGCCACCAGCAGAGAGGGGCAGGCCTACGAGCAGTACTTC.